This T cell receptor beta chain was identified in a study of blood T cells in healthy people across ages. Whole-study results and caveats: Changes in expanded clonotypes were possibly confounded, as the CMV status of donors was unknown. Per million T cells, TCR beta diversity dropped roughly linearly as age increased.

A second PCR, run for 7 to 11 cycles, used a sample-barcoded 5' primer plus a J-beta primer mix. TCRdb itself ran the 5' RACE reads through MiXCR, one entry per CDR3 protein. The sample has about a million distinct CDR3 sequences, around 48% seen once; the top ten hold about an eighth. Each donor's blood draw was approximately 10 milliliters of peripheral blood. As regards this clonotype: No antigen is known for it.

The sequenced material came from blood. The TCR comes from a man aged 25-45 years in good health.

CDR3 sequence: CSAPSTSGGDTEQFF. CDR3 bases: TGCAGTGCTCCCTCTACTAGCGGGGGTGACACTGAGCAGTTCTTC. The chain combines TRBV20-1 with TRBJ2-1, with TRBD2 matching 11 bases. The CDR3 is made up of 15 amino acids. Germline CDR1 reads DFQATT; CDR2 reads SNEGSKA (reference sequence). V lost 5 bases, J lost 9 bases, and 12 bases stayed unmatched.